The sequence of this T cell receptor (beta chain) was determined in a study of T cell responses to AZD1222 COVID-19 vaccine. On the study more broadly: Whether given at about 4 or about 12 weeks, second doses were pooled. Study-wide results and limits: Increased Spike-specific TCR breadth and depth were observed after two AZD1222 doses. Repertoires were obtained only post-peak T cell response. Possibly, clonal diversity was underestimated; donors were largely white British and included more females.

Clones were sequenced by immunoSEQ multiplex PCR, and TCRdb holds only the in-frame ones, with some missing. The table shows some 120,000 clones, with roughly 88% occurring only once. CDR1 ENHRY and CDR2 SYGVKD come from the germline V gene. V dropped 6 bases and J dropped 2; count of bases not matched to a gene: 4. The length of the CDR3 is 13 residues. About this clone itself: The antigen remains undetermined.

The rearrangement joins TRBV10-3 to TRBJ2-7, with TRBD2 identical over 7 bases. The receptor was derived from an adult in good health. This sample comprised peripheral blood, obtained on day 0 of AZD1222 vaccination. For the CDR3, the DNA is TGTGCCATCAGGGGAGGGGAACCCTACGAGCAGTACTTC. This gives the protein CAIRGGEPYEQYF.